Each of the 30 T cell receptor beta chains below was sequenced from the same sample in a study of blood T cell repertoires in COVID-19. Profiling relied on immunoSEQ multiplex PCR, and the TCRdb table lists in-frame clones only, not all of them. Of hundreds of thousands of clones listed, 87% are singletons. Source material: PBMCs or T cells enriched from blood (not recorded which). These TCRs come from a woman aged 25 to 45 with acute COVID-19.

This clone was found once. This sequence joins TRBV9 and TRBJ1-2; D remains unclear. The CDR3 is 13 residues long. Germline V lookup: CDR1 SGDLS, CDR2 YYNGEE. V was shortened by 6 bases and J by 2 bases, with 11 bases between the two germline ends. CDR3 in amino acids: CASTTPENYGYTF. The CDR3 coding sequence is TGTGCCAGCACAACCCCTGAGAACTATGGCTACACCTTC.

V and J are TRBV7-2 and TRBJ1-1; TRBD1 might be the D (5 bases). The CDR3 contains 12 residues. Trimming shortened V by 3 bases and J by 12 bases, and 14 bases separated the two germline ends. Germline CDR1 SGHTA, CDR2 FQGNSA. The CDR3 DNA sequence: TGTGCCAGCAGCTTCCGAGGAGGGGTGACTTTCTTT. It translates to CASSFRGGVTFF.

V is TRBV5-1 and J is TRBJ1-1; TRBD1 might be the D (5 bases). The germline V gene encodes CDR1 SGHRS and CDR2 YFSETQ. Deletions cut 4 bases from V and 3 bases from J, with 16 bases between. The CDR3 extends over 15 amino acids. In DNA form, the CDR3 reads TGCGCCAGCAGCCACATAGGGCGGGGGGACACTGAAGCTTTCTTT. It is translated as CASSHIGRGDTEAFF.

The chain couples TRBV19 to TRBJ1-5; 11 bases agree with TRBD1. CDR1 is LNHDA, CDR2 SQIVND, per germline (reference sequence). Trimming removed 7 bases from V and 7 bases from J; junction bases left unmatched: 6. The CDR3 loop spans 14 amino acids. The CDR3 DNA reads as TGTGCCAGTAATTCCGGGACAGGGGGACAGCCCCAGCATTTT. Translation: CASNSGTGGQPQHF.

This chain connects TRBV29-1 to TRBJ2-4; no firm D call. Germline V gives CDR1 SQVTM, CDR2 ANQGSEA. Trimming removed 0 bases from V and 10 bases from J, with 10 bases in between. The CDR3 consists of 12 residues. In DNA, the CDR3 is TGCAGCGTTGAAGACCCCTATGGTATTCAGTACTTC. It specifies CSVEDPYGIQYF. The variable domain in full, completed from reference TRBV29-1 and TRBJ2-4, reads SAVISQKPSRDICQRGTSLTIQCQVDSQVTMMFWYRQQPGQSLTLIATANQGSEATYESGFVIDKFPISRPNLTFSTLTVSNMSPEDSSIYLCSVEDPYGIQYFGAGTRLSVL.

There are a few counts of this clone. The chain carries TRBV10-1 and TRBJ1-5; D is ambiguous. The germline V gene encodes CDR1 WNHNN and CDR2 SYGVQD (reference sequence). This CDR3 region has 12 residues. Trimming took 3 bases from V and 9 from J, leaving 9 bases between them. CDR3 protein: CASSDNRGPQHF. CDR3 DNA sequence: TGCGCCAGCAGTGATAACCGGGGGCCCCAGCATTTT.

V gene TRBV6-2 or TRBV6-3 combines with J gene TRBJ2-1; the D gene is possibly TRBD1 (5 bases). Trimming removed 5 bases at V and 0 bases at J, with 17 bases between. From germline, CDR1 is MNHEY and CDR2 SVGEGT. The CDR3 is 17 amino acids. The CDR3 loop is CASSPRSGADSYNEQFF. The CDR3 DNA sequence: TGTGCCAGCAGTCCCAGAAGTGGGGCCGACTCCTACAATGAGCAGTTCTTC.

J is TRBJ2-1 and V is TRBV5-8; 11 bases are a match to TRBD2. Per germline, CDR1 SGHTS and CDR2 YDEGEE. The CDR3 has 17 residues. The V segment lost 0 bases and the J segment 8 bases; nucleotides outside the gene matches: 10. The CDR3 region has the DNA TGTGCCAGCAGCTTGGACCATTCTAGCGGGGGGCGTCATGAGCAGTTCTTC. It codes for CASSLDHSSGGRHEQFF.

The V gene is TRBV4-1, the J gene TRBJ1-6; D is perhaps TRBD1 (5 bases). Trimming took off 3 bases at V and 6 bases at J, with 21 bases between the two ends. The length of the CDR3 is 18 residues. Germline V gene lookup returns CDR1 MGHRA and CDR2 YSYEKL. The CDR3 region is CASSHPRGGFFANSPLHF. CDR3 nucleotide sequence: TGCGCCAGCAGCCACCCCCGGGGGGGTTTTTTCGCTAATTCACCCCTCCACTTT.

The chain employs TRBV30 and TRBJ1-2; 7 nucleotides align to TRBD1. V gave up 3 bases and J gave up 4 bases; unmatched junction bases: 5. The CDR3 sequence is 13 residues long. The germline gives CDR1 GTSNPN, CDR2 SVGIG (reference sequence). This CDR3 reads CAWRRGRVYGYTF. CDR3 sequence (DNA): TGTGCCTGGAGAAGGGGGCGCGTCTATGGCTACACCTTC.

The table lists this clone with a count of one. The chain uses TRBV19 and TRBJ1-2, with D unclear. The CDR3 runs 13 residues. The V gene lost 2 bases and the J gene lost 0 bases, with 4 bases spanning the gap. Germline V CDR1 and CDR2: LNHDA, SQIVND (reference sequence). CDR3 protein: CASSITSNYGYTF. The CDR3 DNA reads as TGTGCCAGTAGTATAACATCTAACTATGGCTACACCTTC.

The chain recombines TRBV6-2 or TRBV6-3 with TRBJ2-7, with a tentative D call TRBD2 (5 bases). The germline gives CDR1 MNHEY, CDR2 SVGEGT. This CDR3 contains 15 residues. Trimming took off 0 bases at V and 7 bases at J, with 16 bases between the two ends. CDR3 nucleotide sequence: TGTGCCAGCAGTTACTCGGTACACCCATCGGGGGAGCAGTACTTC. It is translated as CASSYSVHPSGEQYF.

This clone was counted a few times. The chain combines TRBV15 with TRBJ1-2, with D perhaps matching TRBD1 (5 bases). Germline CDR1 is LNHNV and CDR2 is YYDKDF (reference sequence). V was pared by 6 bases and J by 8 bases, with 22 bases between. The CDR3 loop spans 15 amino acids. As DNA, the CDR3 is TGTGCCACCAGACTCATGGTGGGGCAAGTTCACGGCTACACCTTC. This sequence encodes CATRLMVGQVHGYTF.

V usage is TRBV6-6 and J usage is TRBJ2-1; a possible D gene is TRBD2 (6 bases). With 2 bases removed from V and 9 bases from J, the gap between germline ends came to 8 bases. Germline CDR1 MNHNY, CDR2 SVGAGI (reference sequence). The CDR3 loop spans 12 amino acids. The CDR3 loop reads CASSYIGGEQFF. The DNA for the CDR3 is TGTGCCAGCAGTTACATCGGGGGTGAGCAGTTCTTC.

The CDR3 coding sequence is TGTGCCAGCAGCCCCCCGACAGGGGAACACGGGGAGCTGTTTTTT. Its protein is CASSPPTGEHGELFF. The gene calls are TRBV11-3 and TRBJ2-2, with 8 bases fitting TRBD1. The CDR3 runs to 15 residues. The V segment lost 5 bases and the J segment 7 bases; nucleotides outside the gene matches: 9. Germline-derived CDR1 and CDR2 are SGHNT and YENEEA.

This chain joins TRBV5-1 and TRBJ2-7; a weak D match, TRBD2 (6 bases). The V gene lost 4 bases and the J gene lost 7 bases, with 15 bases spanning the gap. The CDR3 totals 13 residues. Germline V gene data show CDR1 as SGHRS and CDR2 as YFSETQ. CDR3 sequence: CASSPSDAGEQYF. CDR3 coding DNA: TGCGCCAGCAGCCCCTCTGATGCGGGGGAGCAGTACTTC.

The rearrangement uses TRBV27 and TRBJ2-1, with a possible D match to TRBD1 (7 bases). The CDR3 totals 18 residues. In germline, CDR1 is MNHEY, CDR2 SMNVEV (reference sequence). The ends were cut back, 2 bases at V and 0 bases at J, with 17 bases in the middle. CDR3 DNA: TGTGCCAGCAGTTTAATAGGGGAGGACAGGATCTCCTACAATGAGCAGTTCTTC. The encoded protein is CASSLIGEDRISYNEQFF.

J is TRBJ1-3 and V is TRBV19; no clear D gene. The ends were cut back, 3 bases at V and 0 bases at J, with 6 bases in the middle. From germline, CDR1 is LNHDA and CDR2 SQIVND (reference sequence). CDR3 length: 14 residues. Written as DNA, the CDR3 is TGTGCCAGTAGTATGCGGCTCTCTGGAAACACCATATATTTT. This sequence encodes CASSMRLSGNTIYF.

The rearrangement uses TRBV6-5 and TRBJ1-2; possible D gene TRBD1, 5 bases. V was clipped by 2 bases and J by 4 bases, with 8 bases between them. Germline values: CDR1 MNHEY, CDR2 SVGAGI. The CDR3 is 13 amino acids. In nucleotides, the CDR3 is TGTGCCAGCAGTTACGCAGGGTTCTATGGCTACACCTTC. Protein product: CASSYAGFYGYTF.

This sequence joins TRBV29-1 and TRBJ2-5; 12 bases match TRBD1. The trim removed 4 bases at V and 4 bases at J, leaving 10 bases unmatched. Germline loops: CDR1 SQVTM, CDR2 ANQGSEA. This CDR3 is 16 amino acids long. For the CDR3, the DNA is TGCAGCGTTGTTGGGCTTTGGGACAGGGGGCGAGAGACCCAGTACTTC. Amino acids: CSVVGLWDRGRETQYF.

CDR3 in DNA: TGTGCCAGCAGCCATCAGAGGGACTACTCTGGAAACACCATATATTTT. Translating it yields CASSHQRDYSGNTIYF. The V call is TRBV3-1 (or the pseudogene TRBV3-2), the J call TRBJ1-3; D possibly corresponds to TRBD1 (5 bases). The CDR3 spans 16 residues. Trimming took off 3 bases at V and 0 bases at J, with 12 bases between the two ends. The germline gives CDR1 LGHDT, CDR2 YNNKEL (reference sequence).

This clone was seen just once. The chain couples TRBV6-5 to TRBJ1-3; no clear D gene. Germline V gene lookup returns CDR1 MNHEY and CDR2 SVGAGI. The V end lost 0 bases, the J end lost 4 bases, and 13 bases lay between the germline ends. The CDR3 totals 16 residues. The CDR3 reads CASSYSTGDAGNTIYF. The DNA for the CDR3 is TGTGCCAGCAGTTACTCCACTGGAGACGCGGGAAACACCATATATTTT.

Ten or more counts support this clone. The J gene is TRBJ1-5, the V gene TRBV2; D may be TRBD1 (5 bases). The V and J ends lost 10 bases and 5 bases respectively, with 12 bases between them. The CDR3 is made up of 12 amino acids. Germline CDR1 reads SNHLY; CDR2 reads FYNNEI. CDR3: CATRQWDQPQHF. The DNA of the CDR3 is TGTGCCACTCGACAGTGGGATCAGCCCCAGCATTTT.

CDR3 residues: CASRQLAGGTYEQYF. DNA for the CDR3: TGTGCCAGCAGGCAACTAGCGGGGGGGACCTACGAGCAGTACTTC. The J gene is TRBJ2-7, the V gene TRBV27; TRBD2 aligns across 13 bases. Trimming removed 6 bases from V and 2 bases from J; junction bases left unmatched: 4. The CDR3 covers 15 residues. Germline V gives CDR1 MNHEY, CDR2 SMNVEV (reference sequence).

The J gene is TRBJ2-7, the V gene TRBV5-6; D might be TRBD2 (6 bases). Germline V gene data show CDR1 as SGHDT and CDR2 as YYEEEE. The CDR3 has 14 residues. V lost 1 base to trimming and J lost 0 bases, with 8 bases between them. In nucleotides, the CDR3 is TGTGCCAGCAGCTTGCGGGGGACCTCCTACGAGCAGTACTTC. Translation gives CASSLRGTSYEQYF.

The chain combines TRBV3-1 (or the pseudogene TRBV3-2) with TRBJ2-2; TRBD1 matches 7 bases. The V gene's germline CDR1 is LGHDT and CDR2 YNNKEL (reference sequence). J lost 5 bases, V lost 1 base, and 7 bases had no gene match. CDR3 length: 16 amino acids. The CDR3 nucleotides are TGTGCCAGCAGCCAAGTTCGGCAGGGGGATACCGGGGAGCTGTTTTTT. Translating it yields CASSQVRQGDTGELFF.

As concerns this clone: The same CDR3 can be traced to other DNA sequences in this sample. J is TRBJ2-4 and V is TRBV12-3 or TRBV12-4, with TRBD2 as a possible D gene (6 bases). CDR3 length equals 13 residues. Trimming stripped 3 bases from V and 3 bases from J, with 6 bases between. The CDR3 protein is CASSFGGKNIQYF. In DNA, the CDR3 is TGTGCCAGCAGTTTCGGGGGCAAAAACATTCAGTACTTC.

This clone was found once. The J gene is TRBJ2-5, the V gene TRBV5-1; 12 bases match TRBD1. The trim removed 4 bases at V and 5 bases at J, leaving 12 bases unmatched. The CDR3 contains 17 residues. CDR1 is SGHRS and CDR2 is YFSETQ in the germline V gene. CDR3 sequence: CASSDGGTGGAGETQYF. CDR3 DNA: TGCGCCAGCAGCGATGGTGGGACAGGGGGCGCGGGGGAGACCCAGTACTTC. Together with reference TRBV5-1 and TRBJ2-5, the CDR3 gives the full variable domain: KAGVTQTPRYLIKTRGQQVTLSCSPISGHRSVSWYQQTPGQGLQFLFEYFSETQRNKGNFPGRFSGRQFSNSRSEMNVSTLELGDSALYLCASSDGGTGGAGETQYFGPGTRLLVL.

V gene TRBV25-1 combines with J gene TRBJ1-2; D not certain. V gave up 5 bases and J gave up 1 base, with 8 bases separating them. The CDR3 is 13 amino acids. CDR1 is MGHDK, CDR2 SYGVNS, per germline. The CDR3 is CASSPQNNYGYTF. Written as DNA, the CDR3 is TGTGCCAGCAGTCCACAGAATAACTATGGCTACACCTTC.

The chain joins TRBV7-9 to TRBJ1-5, with a possible D match to TRBD1 (6 bases). Looked up from germline, CDR1 is SEHNR and CDR2 is FQNEAQ (reference sequence). The CDR3 loop spans 16 amino acids. Between the trimmed V and J ends, which lost 5 bases and 0 bases, there was a span of 14 bases. The chain's CDR3 is CASSAPGTLSNQPQHF. CDR3 DNA sequence: TGTGCCAGCAGCGCTCCCGGGACACTTAGCAATCAGCCCCAGCATTTT.